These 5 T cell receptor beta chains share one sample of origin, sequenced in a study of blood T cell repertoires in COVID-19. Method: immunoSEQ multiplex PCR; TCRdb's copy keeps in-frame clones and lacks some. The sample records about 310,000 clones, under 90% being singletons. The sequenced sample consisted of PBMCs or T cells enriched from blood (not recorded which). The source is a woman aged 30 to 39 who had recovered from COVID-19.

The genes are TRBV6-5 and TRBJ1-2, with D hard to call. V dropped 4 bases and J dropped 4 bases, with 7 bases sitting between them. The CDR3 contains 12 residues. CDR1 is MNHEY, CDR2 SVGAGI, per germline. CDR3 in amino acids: CASSSGTYGYTF. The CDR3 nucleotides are TGTGCCAGCAGTTCTGGCACCTATGGCTACACCTTC.

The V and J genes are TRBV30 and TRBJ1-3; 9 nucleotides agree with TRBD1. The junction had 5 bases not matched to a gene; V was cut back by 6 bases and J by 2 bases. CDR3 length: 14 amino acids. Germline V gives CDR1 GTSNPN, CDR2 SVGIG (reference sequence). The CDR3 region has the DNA TGTGCCTGTCGGACAGGGGCGGCTGGAAACACCATATATTTT. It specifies CACRTGAAGNTIYF.

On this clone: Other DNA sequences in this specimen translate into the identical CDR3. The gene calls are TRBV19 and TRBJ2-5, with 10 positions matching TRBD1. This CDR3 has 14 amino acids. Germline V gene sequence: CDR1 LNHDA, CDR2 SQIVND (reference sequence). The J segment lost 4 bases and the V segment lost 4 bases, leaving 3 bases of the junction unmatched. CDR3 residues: CASSRGQGLETQYF. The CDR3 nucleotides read TGTGCCAGTAGTAGGGGACAGGGGCTAGAGACCCAGTACTTC.

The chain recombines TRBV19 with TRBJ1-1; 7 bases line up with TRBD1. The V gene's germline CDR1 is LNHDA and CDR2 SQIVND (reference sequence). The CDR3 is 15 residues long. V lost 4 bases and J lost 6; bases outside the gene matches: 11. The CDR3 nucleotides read TGTGCCAGTAGTAGGGGAACAGGGGCCGGCGCTGAAGCTTTCTTT. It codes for CASSRGTGAGAEAFF.

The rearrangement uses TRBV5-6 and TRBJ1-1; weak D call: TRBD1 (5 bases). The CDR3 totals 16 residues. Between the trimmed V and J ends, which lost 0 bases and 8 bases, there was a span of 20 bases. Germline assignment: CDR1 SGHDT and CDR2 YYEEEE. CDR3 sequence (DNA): TGTGCCAGCAGCTTGGCCGGTCGGGGGATTACGGACGAAGCTTTCTTT. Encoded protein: CASSLAGRGITDEAFF.